What follows are 10 T cell receptor beta chains derived from one specimen sequenced in a study of T cell changes during pregnancy in multiple sclerosis. Sequenced by immunoSEQ multiplex PCR; TCRdb stores in-frame clones only, minus some. The table has tens of thousands of clones, 85% to 95% seen once. The sequences come from CD8+ T cells from peripheral blood mononuclear cells, collected before pregnancy. All receptors come from a female donor with multiple sclerosis, enrolled in a pregnancy study.

The rearrangement joins TRBV6-6 to TRBJ1-5; 7 bases line up with TRBD1. CDR1 is MNHNY, CDR2 SVGAGI, per germline (reference sequence). This CDR3 is 13 amino acids long. Germline trimming cut 4 bases from V and 10 bases from J; bases unmatched to any gene: 7. The CDR3 loop reads CASSSTGALPQHF. The CDR3 DNA reads as TGTGCCAGCAGTTCAACAGGGGCGCTCCCCCAGCATTTT.

V gene TRBV5-1 combines with J gene TRBJ2-6; 8 nucleotides match TRBD1. Germline values: CDR1 SGHRS, CDR2 YFSETQ. The CDR3 length is 19 residues. V dropped 6 bases and J dropped 0; count of bases not matched to a gene: 14. CDR3 sequence: CASIGQGLNPLSGANVLTF. Written as DNA, the CDR3 is TGCGCCAGCATTGGACAGGGCCTTAATCCTCTCTCTGGGGCCAACGTCCTGACTTTC.

The CDR3 loop reads CASRMGLAGPNTGELFF. CDR3 nucleotide sequence: TGTGCCAGCAGAATGGGACTAGCGGGTCCGAACACCGGGGAGCTGTTTTTT. J is TRBJ2-2 and V is TRBV7-9; 12 bases align to TRBD2. The V gene's germline CDR1 is SEHNR and CDR2 FQNEAQ (reference sequence). With V trimmed by 6 bases and J by 0 bases, 5 bases remained unmatched. The CDR3 consists of 17 residues.

The rearrangement joins TRBV4-1 to TRBJ1-1; 8 bases are shared with TRBD1. This CDR3 spans 15 amino acids. The V segment lost 3 bases and the J segment 0 bases; nucleotides outside the gene matches: 3. CDR1 and CDR2 from the germline V gene are MGHRA and YSYEKL. The CDR3 spells CASSHRQGMNTEAFF. CDR3 DNA: TGCGCCAGCAGCCACCGACAGGGGATGAACACTGAAGCTTTCTTT.

The V call is TRBV9, the J call TRBJ2-1; 9 bases are a match to TRBD2. V was pared by 0 bases and J by 12 bases, with 13 bases of the junction left unmatched. Germline V lookup: CDR1 SGDLS, CDR2 YYNGEE. CDR3 length equals 16 residues. CDR3 in amino acids: CASSVDELAGSRWQFF. The CDR3 DNA reads TGTGCCAGCAGCGTAGATGAACTAGCGGGTTCAAGGTGGCAGTTCTTC. The variable domain in full, with the rest retrieved from reference TRBV9 and TRBJ2-1, is DSGVTQTPKHLITATGQRVTLRCSPRSGDLSVYWYQQSLDQGLQFLIQYYNGEERAKGNILERFSAQQFPDLHSELNLSSLELGDSALYFCASSVDELAGSRWQFFGPGTRLTVL.

The rearrangement links TRBV19 to TRBJ2-7; tentative D call: TRBD2 (5 bases). This CDR3 contains 13 residues. Germline CDR1 reads LNHDA; CDR2 reads SQIVND (reference sequence). V was trimmed by 3 bases and J by 4 bases, leaving 10 bases between them. The CDR3 DNA reads as TGTGCCAGTAGTATTTTTTCGGGGTACGAGCAGTACTTC. It translates to CASSIFSGYEQYF.

This clone has a single count. The chain combines TRBV7-9 with TRBJ2-3; TRBD2 matches 7 bases. V lost 3 bases, J lost 1 base, and 7 bases stayed unmatched. This CDR3 has 16 residues. Germline values: CDR1 SEHNR, CDR2 FQNEAQ (reference sequence). CDR3 residues: CASSFRAGVGTDTQYF. For the CDR3, the DNA is TGTGCCAGCAGCTTTCGGGCGGGAGTTGGCACAGATACGCAGTATTTT.

The chain employs TRBV4-1 and TRBJ2-2; 7 bases fit TRBD1. Germline CDR1 reads MGHRA; CDR2 reads YSYEKL. J gave up 7 bases and V 0 bases, and 5 bases lay outside the gene matches. There are 15 residues in the CDR3. The CDR3 reads CASSQESTGFGELFF. The CDR3, as DNA: TGCGCCAGCAGCCAAGAGTCGACAGGGTTCGGGGAGCTGTTTTTT.

This clone was recorded once. The chain couples TRBV19 to TRBJ2-7; the match to TRBD2 covers 10 bases. The germline CDR1 and CDR2 sequences are LNHDA and SQIVND (reference sequence). The CDR3 is 14 residues long. J was trimmed by 7 bases and V by 2 bases; bases with no gene match: 5. The CDR3 DNA reads TGTGCCAGTAGTATACTAGCGGGAGCTGGGGAGCAGTACTTC. Its protein is CASSILAGAGEQYF.

The V call is TRBV27, the J call TRBJ2-7, with D possibly TRBD1 on 6 matching bases. Germline values: CDR1 MNHEY, CDR2 SMNVEV (reference sequence). Trimming stripped 3 bases from V and 0 bases from J, with 12 bases between. CDR3 size: 15 residues. The CDR3 protein is CASSLQGLYSYEQYF. The CDR3 DNA reads TGTGCCAGCAGTTTGCAGGGGCTATACTCCTACGAGCAGTACTTC.